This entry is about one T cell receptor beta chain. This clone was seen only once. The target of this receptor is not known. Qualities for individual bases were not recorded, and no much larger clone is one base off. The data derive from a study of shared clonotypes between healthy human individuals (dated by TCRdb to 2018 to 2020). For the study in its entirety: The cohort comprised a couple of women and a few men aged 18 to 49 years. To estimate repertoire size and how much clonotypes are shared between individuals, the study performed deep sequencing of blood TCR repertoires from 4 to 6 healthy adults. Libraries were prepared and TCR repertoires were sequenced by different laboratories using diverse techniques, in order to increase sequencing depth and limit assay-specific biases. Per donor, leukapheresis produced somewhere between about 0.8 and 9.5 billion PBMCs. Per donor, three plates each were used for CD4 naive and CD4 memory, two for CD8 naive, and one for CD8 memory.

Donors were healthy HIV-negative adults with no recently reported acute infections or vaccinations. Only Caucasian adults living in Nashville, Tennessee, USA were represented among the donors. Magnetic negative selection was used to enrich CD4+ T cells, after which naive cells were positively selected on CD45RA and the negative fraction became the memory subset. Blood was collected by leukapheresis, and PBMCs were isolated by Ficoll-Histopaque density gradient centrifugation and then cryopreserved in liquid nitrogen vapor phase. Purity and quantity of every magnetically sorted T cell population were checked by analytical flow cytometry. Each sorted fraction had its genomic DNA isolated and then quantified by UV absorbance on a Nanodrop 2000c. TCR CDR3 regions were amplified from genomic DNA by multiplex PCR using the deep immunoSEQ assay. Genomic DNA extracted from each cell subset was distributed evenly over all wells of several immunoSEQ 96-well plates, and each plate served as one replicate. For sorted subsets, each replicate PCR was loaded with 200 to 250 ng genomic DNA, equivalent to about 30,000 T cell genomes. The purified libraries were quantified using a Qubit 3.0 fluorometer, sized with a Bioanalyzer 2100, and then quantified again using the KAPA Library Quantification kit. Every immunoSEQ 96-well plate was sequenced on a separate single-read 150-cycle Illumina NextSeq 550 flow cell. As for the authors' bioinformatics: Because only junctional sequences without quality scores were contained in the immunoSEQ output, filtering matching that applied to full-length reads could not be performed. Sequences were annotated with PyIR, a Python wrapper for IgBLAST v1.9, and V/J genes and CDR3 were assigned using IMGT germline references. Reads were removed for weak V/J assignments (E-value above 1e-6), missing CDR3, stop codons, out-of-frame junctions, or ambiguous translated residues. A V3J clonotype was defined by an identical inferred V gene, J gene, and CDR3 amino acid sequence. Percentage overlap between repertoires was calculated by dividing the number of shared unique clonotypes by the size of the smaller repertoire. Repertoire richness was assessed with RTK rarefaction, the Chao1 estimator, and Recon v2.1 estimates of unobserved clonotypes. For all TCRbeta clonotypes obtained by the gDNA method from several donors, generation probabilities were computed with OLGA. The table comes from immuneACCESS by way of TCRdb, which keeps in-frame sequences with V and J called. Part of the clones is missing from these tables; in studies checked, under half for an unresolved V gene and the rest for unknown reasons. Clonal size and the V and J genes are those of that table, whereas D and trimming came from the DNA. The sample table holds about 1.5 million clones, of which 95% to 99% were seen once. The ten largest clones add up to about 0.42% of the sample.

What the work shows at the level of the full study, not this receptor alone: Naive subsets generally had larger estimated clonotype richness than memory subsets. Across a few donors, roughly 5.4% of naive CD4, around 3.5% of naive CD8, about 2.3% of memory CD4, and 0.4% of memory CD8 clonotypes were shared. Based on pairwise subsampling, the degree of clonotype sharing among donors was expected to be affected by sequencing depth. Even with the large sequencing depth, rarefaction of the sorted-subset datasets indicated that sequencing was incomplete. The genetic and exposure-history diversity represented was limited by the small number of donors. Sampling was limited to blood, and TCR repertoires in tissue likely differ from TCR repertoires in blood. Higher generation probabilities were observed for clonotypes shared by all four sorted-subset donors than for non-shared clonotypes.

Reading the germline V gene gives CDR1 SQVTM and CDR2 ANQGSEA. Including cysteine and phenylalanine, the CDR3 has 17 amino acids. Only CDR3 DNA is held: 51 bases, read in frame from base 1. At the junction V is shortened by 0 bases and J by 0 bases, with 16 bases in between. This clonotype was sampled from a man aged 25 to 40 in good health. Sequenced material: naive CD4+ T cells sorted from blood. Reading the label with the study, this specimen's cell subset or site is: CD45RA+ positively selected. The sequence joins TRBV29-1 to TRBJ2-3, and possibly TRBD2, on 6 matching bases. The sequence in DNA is TGCAGCGTTGAAGATCCGCTAGCGCGAACTAGCACAGATACGCAGTATTTT. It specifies CSVEDPLARTSTDTQYF.